The following is a T cell receptor beta chain sequence with its context. Its antigen is not known. The trim removed 4 bases at V and 2 bases at J, leaving 10 bases unmatched. The germline gives CDR1 SGHNT, CDR2 YENEEA. The CDR3 contains 17 residues. Both 60 Vbeta primers and 13 Jbeta primers went into the PCR. Only in-frame clones appear in the TCRdb table, and some are missing; sequencing was by immunoSEQ multiplex PCR. The sample carries about 160,000 clones, around 84% recorded once. This sample stems from a study of cytomegalovirus exposure and HLA in healthy donors. Study background: Some 85 million unique TCRs, all from HLA-typed donors, were included in an early release of the data. Study-level results: In a later analysis, at a false discovery rate of 0.05, under 20,000 TCR beta sequences matched HLA alleles.

This clonotype was sampled from a young man in good health and CMV-seropositive. The chain joins TRBV11-3 to TRBJ2-5, with 10 bases matching TRBD1. The specimen was PBMCs. The chain's CDR3 is CASSSQTGGLYQETQYF. CDR3 coding DNA: TGTGCCAGCAGCTCACAGACAGGGGGCCTCTATCAAGAGACCCAGTACTTC.